These T cell receptor beta chains were read from a single sample in a study of blood T cell repertoires in COVID-19. The protocol was immunoSEQ multiplex PCR, while the TCRdb copy is restricted to in-frame clones and leaves out a portion. The sample includes about 74,000 clones, 84% of them seen just once. What was sequenced was peripheral blood. These receptors all stem from an older man with acute or convalescent COVID-19. Each CDR3 is given with its conserved first and last residue. D genes are given only for firm matches. The listing skips clone size in some rows; elsewhere it reads once, few, many or a size class.

cdr3_length: 12; j_call: TRBJ1-1; clone_size: -; d_call: -; v_call: TRBV29-1; cdr3_aa: CSVTPGSAGAFF; cdr3_nt: TGCAGCGTTACCCCAGGATCCGCCGGCGCTTTCTTT
cdr3_length: 15; j_call: TRBJ2-2; clone_size: once; d_call: TRBD2; v_call: TRBV6-5; cdr3_aa: CASSPGLARVGELFF; cdr3_nt: TGTGCCAGCAGTCCGGGACTAGCGAGGGTCGGGGAGCTGTTTTTT
cdr3_length: 14; j_call: TRBJ2-7; clone_size: -; d_call: TRBD1; v_call: TRBV4-3; cdr3_aa: CASSQYRGPYEQYF; cdr3_nt: TGCGCCAGCAGCCAATACAGGGGGCCCTACGAGCAGTACTTC
cdr3_length: 15; j_call: TRBJ1-1; clone_size: -; d_call: -; v_call: TRBV5-1; cdr3_aa: CASSPGGGAPTEAFF; cdr3_nt: TGCGCCAGCAGCCCCGGGGGAGGGGCCCCCACTGAAGCTTTCTTT
cdr3_length: 18; j_call: TRBJ1-5; clone_size: -; d_call: -; v_call: TRBV19; cdr3_aa: CASSVSARGRYSNQPQHF; cdr3_nt: TGTGCCAGTTCCGTGTCTGCGCGTGGGAGGTATAGCAATCAGCCCCAGCATTTT
cdr3_length: 16; j_call: TRBJ2-7; clone_size: -; d_call: TRBD1; v_call: TRBV11-2; cdr3_aa: CASSAQRTGGSYEQYF; cdr3_nt: TGTGCCAGCAGCGCCCAGCGGACAGGGGGCTCCTACGAGCAGTACTTC
cdr3_length: 15; j_call: TRBJ1-5; clone_size: -; d_call: TRBD1; v_call: TRBV6-2/TRBV6-3; cdr3_aa: CASSTTGIGNQPQHF; cdr3_nt: TGTGCCAGCAGTACGACAGGGATCGGCAATCAGCCCCAGCATTTT
cdr3_length: 14; j_call: TRBJ2-2; clone_size: -; d_call: -; v_call: TRBV5-1; cdr3_aa: CASSLALNTGELFF; cdr3_nt: TGCGCCAGCAGCTTGGCACTGAACACCGGGGAGCTGTTTTTT
cdr3_length: 14; j_call: TRBJ2-3; clone_size: -; d_call: -; v_call: TRBV2; cdr3_aa: CASSPGLSTDTQYF; cdr3_nt: TGTGCCAGCAGTCCTGGGCTAAGCACAGATACGCAGTATTTT
cdr3_length: 14; j_call: TRBJ1-1; clone_size: -; d_call: TRBD1; v_call: TRBV5-1; cdr3_aa: CASSSQGGNTEAFF; cdr3_nt: TGCGCCAGCAGCTCTCAGGGGGGGAACACTGAAGCTTTCTTT
cdr3_length: 12; j_call: TRBJ2-1; clone_size: -; d_call: -; v_call: TRBV5-1; cdr3_aa: CASSPGGAEQFF; cdr3_nt: TGCGCCAGCAGCCCCGGAGGAGCAGAGCAGTTCTTC
cdr3_length: 14; j_call: TRBJ2-7; clone_size: -; d_call: TRBD1; v_call: TRBV19; cdr3_aa: CASSSLATGGEQYF; cdr3_nt: TGTGCCAGTAGTTCCTTGGCCACAGGGGGAGAGCAGTACTTC
cdr3_length: 14; j_call: TRBJ2-7; clone_size: -; d_call: -; v_call: TRBV3-1/TRBV3-2; cdr3_aa: CASSQGVSKNEQYF; cdr3_nt: TGTGCCAGCAGCCAGGGCGTTAGTAAGAACGAGCAGTACTTC
cdr3_length: 15; j_call: TRBJ2-6; clone_size: -; d_call: -; v_call: TRBV28; cdr3_aa: CASSPTRSGANVLTF; cdr3_nt: TGTGCCAGCAGTCCCACGCGTTCTGGGGCCAACGTCCTGACTTTC
cdr3_length: 13; j_call: TRBJ2-1; clone_size: once; d_call: -; v_call: TRBV3-1/TRBV3-2; cdr3_aa: CASSRTAYNEQFF; cdr3_nt: TGTGCCAGCAGCCGGACAGCCTACAATGAGCAGTTCTTC
cdr3_length: 14; j_call: TRBJ2-7; clone_size: -; d_call: -; v_call: TRBV2; cdr3_aa: CASSGVGASYEQYF; cdr3_nt: TGTGCCAGCAGTGGGGTAGGGGCCTCCTACGAGCAGTACTTC
cdr3_length: 14; j_call: TRBJ2-1; clone_size: -; d_call: -; v_call: TRBV6-5; cdr3_aa: CASRVENSYNEQFF; cdr3_nt: TGTGCCAGCAGGGTAGAGAACTCCTACAATGAGCAGTTCTTC
cdr3_length: 12; j_call: TRBJ1-2; clone_size: -; d_call: TRBD1; v_call: TRBV7-3; cdr3_aa: CASSKQGDRYTF; cdr3_nt: TGTGCCAGCAGCAAACAGGGGGATCGCTACACCTTC
cdr3_length: 18; j_call: TRBJ2-3; clone_size: -; d_call: TRBD2; v_call: TRBV3-1/TRBV3-2; cdr3_aa: CASSQEGLAGGGTDTQYF; cdr3_nt: TGTGCCAGCAGCCAAGAGGGACTAGCGGGGGGGGGCACAGATACGCAGTATTTT
cdr3_length: 15; j_call: TRBJ1-2; clone_size: -; d_call: -; v_call: TRBV9; cdr3_aa: CASSVGLGINYGYTF; cdr3_nt: TGTGCCAGCAGCGTAGGTCTGGGCATTAACTATGGCTACACCTTC
cdr3_length: 11; j_call: TRBJ1-1; clone_size: -; d_call: -; v_call: TRBV20-1; cdr3_aa: CSASTNTEAFF; cdr3_nt: TGCAGTGCGAGCACCAACACTGAAGCTTTCTTT
cdr3_length: 14; j_call: TRBJ2-2; clone_size: -; d_call: -; v_call: TRBV28; cdr3_aa: CASRSQTNTGELFF; cdr3_nt: TGTGCCAGCAGGTCGCAGACGAACACCGGGGAGCTGTTTTTT
cdr3_length: 12; j_call: TRBJ2-7; clone_size: -; d_call: -; v_call: TRBV28; cdr3_aa: CASSLFGGEQYF; cdr3_nt: TGTGCCAGCAGTTTGTTCGGGGGCGAGCAGTACTTC
cdr3_length: 15; j_call: TRBJ1-2; clone_size: -; d_call: -; v_call: TRBV7-8; cdr3_aa: CASSLGVGSGYGYTF; cdr3_nt: TGTGCCAGCAGCTTAGGTGTGGGCTCCGGCTATGGCTACACCTTC
cdr3_length: 16; j_call: TRBJ2-2; clone_size: -; d_call: -; v_call: TRBV6-5; cdr3_aa: CASSYSSGASTGELFF; cdr3_nt: TGTGCCAGCAGTTACTCGAGTGGGGCTTCCACCGGGGAGCTGTTTTTT
cdr3_length: 14; j_call: TRBJ2-2; clone_size: -; d_call: -; v_call: TRBV5-1; cdr3_aa: CASSFGPSGGELFF; cdr3_nt: TGCGCCAGCAGCTTCGGCCCATCGGGCGGGGAGCTGTTTTTT
cdr3_length: 14; j_call: TRBJ2-7; clone_size: once; d_call: -; v_call: TRBV7-9; cdr3_aa: CASSLTQNRDEQYF; cdr3_nt: TGTGCCAGCAGCTTAACGCAGAACAGGGACGAGCAGTACTTC
cdr3_length: 15; j_call: TRBJ2-2; clone_size: -; d_call: TRBD1; v_call: TRBV5-1; cdr3_aa: CASRSGTVNTGELFF; cdr3_nt: TGCGCCAGCAGATCCGGGACAGTGAACACCGGGGAGCTGTTTTTT
cdr3_length: 14; j_call: TRBJ2-2; clone_size: -; d_call: -; v_call: TRBV28; cdr3_aa: CASSQANPRSELFF; cdr3_nt: TGTGCCAGCAGCCAGGCGAACCCCAGGTCGGAGCTGTTTTTT
cdr3_length: 16; j_call: TRBJ2-7; clone_size: -; d_call: TRBD2; v_call: TRBV3-1/TRBV3-2; cdr3_aa: CASSQGLAGKGNEQYF; cdr3_nt: TGTGCCAGCAGCCAGGGACTAGCGGGAAAGGGCAACGAGCAGTACTTC
cdr3_length: 16; j_call: TRBJ2-1; clone_size: -; d_call: TRBD2; v_call: TRBV5-1; cdr3_aa: CASTSGTSGVGNEQFF; cdr3_nt: TGCGCCAGCACCTCCGGGACTAGCGGAGTCGGCAATGAGCAGTTCTTC
cdr3_length: 14; j_call: TRBJ1-6; clone_size: few; d_call: -; v_call: TRBV7-3; cdr3_aa: CASSSGLGSSPLHF; cdr3_nt: TGTGCCAGCAGCTCGGGACTTGGAAGTTCACCCCTCCACTTT
cdr3_length: 14; j_call: TRBJ1-1; clone_size: -; d_call: -; v_call: TRBV19; cdr3_aa: CASSMEGLNTEAFF; cdr3_nt: TGTGCCAGTAGTATGGAGGGTTTGAACACTGAAGCTTTCTTT